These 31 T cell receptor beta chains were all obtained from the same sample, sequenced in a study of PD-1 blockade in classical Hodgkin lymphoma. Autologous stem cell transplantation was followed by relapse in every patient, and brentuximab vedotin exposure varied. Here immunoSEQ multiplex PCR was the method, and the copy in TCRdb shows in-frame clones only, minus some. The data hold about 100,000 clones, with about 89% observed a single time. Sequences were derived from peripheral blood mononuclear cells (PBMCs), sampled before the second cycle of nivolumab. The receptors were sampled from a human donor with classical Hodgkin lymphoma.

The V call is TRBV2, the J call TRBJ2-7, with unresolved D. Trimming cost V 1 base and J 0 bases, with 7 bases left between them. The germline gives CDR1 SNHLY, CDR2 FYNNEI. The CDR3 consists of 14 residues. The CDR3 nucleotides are TGTGCCAGCAGTGAAGTCTATAGCTCCTACGAGCAGTACTTC. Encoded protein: CASSEVYSSYEQYF. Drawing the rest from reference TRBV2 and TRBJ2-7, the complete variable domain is EPEVTQTPSHQVTQMGQEVILRCVPISNHLYFYWYRQILGQKVEFLVSFYNNEISEKSEIFDDQFSVERPDGSNFTLKIRSTKLEDSAMYFCASSEVYSSYEQYFGPGTRLTVT.

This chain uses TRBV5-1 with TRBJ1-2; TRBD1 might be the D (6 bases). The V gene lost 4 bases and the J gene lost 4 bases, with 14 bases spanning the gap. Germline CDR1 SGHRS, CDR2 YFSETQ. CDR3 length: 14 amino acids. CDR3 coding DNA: TGCGCCAGCAGCACCCTACAGGGTGCCTATGGCTACACCTTC. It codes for CASSTLQGAYGYTF.

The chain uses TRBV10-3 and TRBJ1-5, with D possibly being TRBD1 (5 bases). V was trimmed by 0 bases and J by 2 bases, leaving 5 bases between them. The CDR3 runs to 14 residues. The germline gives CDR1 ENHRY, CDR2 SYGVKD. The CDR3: CAISESGGNQPQHF. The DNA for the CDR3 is TGTGCCATCAGTGAGTCGGGGGGCAATCAGCCCCAGCATTTT.

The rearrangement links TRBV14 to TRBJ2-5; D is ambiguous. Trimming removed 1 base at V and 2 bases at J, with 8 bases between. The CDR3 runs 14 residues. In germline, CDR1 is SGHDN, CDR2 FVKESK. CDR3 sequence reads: CASSQANLQETQYF. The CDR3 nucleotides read TGTGCCAGCAGCCAAGCCAACTTGCAAGAGACCCAGTACTTC.

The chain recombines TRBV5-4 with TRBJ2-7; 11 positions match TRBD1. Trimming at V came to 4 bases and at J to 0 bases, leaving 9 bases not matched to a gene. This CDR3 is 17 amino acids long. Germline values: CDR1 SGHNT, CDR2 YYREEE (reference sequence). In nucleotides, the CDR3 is TGTGCCAGCAGCCGGGACAGGGGGGACCGAAGCTCCTACGAGCAGTACTTC. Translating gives CASSRDRGDRSSYEQYF.

The CDR3 region is CSARDRVDEIQYF. The CDR3 DNA follows: TGCAGCGCCAGGGACAGGGTGGATGAAATTCAGTACTTC. The chain is built from TRBV29-1 and TRBJ2-4; 9 bases are a match to TRBD1. CDR3 length: 13 amino acids. V lost 7 bases to trimming and J lost 10 bases; unmatched junction nucleotides: 11. Germline V gene lookup returns CDR1 SQVTM and CDR2 ANQGSEA.

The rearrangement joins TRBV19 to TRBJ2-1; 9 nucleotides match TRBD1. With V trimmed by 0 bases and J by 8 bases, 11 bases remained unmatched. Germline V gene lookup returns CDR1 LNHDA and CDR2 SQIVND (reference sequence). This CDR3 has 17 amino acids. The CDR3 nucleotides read TGTGCCAGTAGTATAGATCCCCCGGGACAGGGTAGCGATGAGCAGTTCTTC. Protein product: CASSIDPPGQGSDEQFF.

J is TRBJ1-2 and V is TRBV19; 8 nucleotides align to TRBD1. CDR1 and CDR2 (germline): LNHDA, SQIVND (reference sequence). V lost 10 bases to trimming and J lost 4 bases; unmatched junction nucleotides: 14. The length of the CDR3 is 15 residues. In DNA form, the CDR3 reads TGTGCCACCGCTTCGCCCGCCACAGGGGGCTATGGCTACACCTTC. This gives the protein CATASPATGGYGYTF.

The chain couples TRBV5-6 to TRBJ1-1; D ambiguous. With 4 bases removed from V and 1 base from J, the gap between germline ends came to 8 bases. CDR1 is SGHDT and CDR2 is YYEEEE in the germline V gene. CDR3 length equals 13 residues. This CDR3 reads CASSITRNTEAFF. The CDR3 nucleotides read TGTGCCAGCAGCATCACTAGGAACACTGAAGCTTTCTTT.

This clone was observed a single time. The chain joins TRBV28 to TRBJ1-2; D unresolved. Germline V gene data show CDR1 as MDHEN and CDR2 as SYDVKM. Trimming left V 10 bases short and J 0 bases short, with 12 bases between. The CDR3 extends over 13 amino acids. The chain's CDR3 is CAIPAVTNYGYTF. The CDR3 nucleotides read TGTGCCATCCCGGCAGTTACTAACTATGGCTACACCTTC.

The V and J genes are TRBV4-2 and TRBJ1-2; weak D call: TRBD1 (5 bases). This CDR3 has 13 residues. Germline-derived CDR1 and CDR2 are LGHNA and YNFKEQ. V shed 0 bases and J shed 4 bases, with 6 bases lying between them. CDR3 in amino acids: CASSQDQGYGYTF. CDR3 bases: TGTGCCAGCAGCCAAGATCAGGGCTATGGCTACACCTTC.

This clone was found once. CDR3 nucleotides: TGTGCCAGCAGCTTGTCTCTCTATGGCAAGAACACCGGGGAGCTGTTTTTT. This codes for CASSLSLYGKNTGELFF. The chain uses TRBV7-2 and TRBJ2-2; D is unclear. This CDR3 region has 17 residues. Germline CDR1 is SGHTA and CDR2 is FQGNSA. Trimming shortened V by 3 bases and J by 1 base, and 15 bases separated the two germline ends.

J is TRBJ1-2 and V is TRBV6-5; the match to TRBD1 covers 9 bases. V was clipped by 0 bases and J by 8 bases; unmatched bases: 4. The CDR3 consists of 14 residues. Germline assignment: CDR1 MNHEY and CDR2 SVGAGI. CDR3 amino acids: CASSYSGQGGGYTF. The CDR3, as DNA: TGTGCCAGCAGTTACTCGGGACAGGGCGGCGGCTACACCTTC.

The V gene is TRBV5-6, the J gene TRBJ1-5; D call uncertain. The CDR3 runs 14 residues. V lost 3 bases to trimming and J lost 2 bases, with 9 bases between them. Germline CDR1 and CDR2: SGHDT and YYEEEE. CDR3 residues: CASSSPRGNQPQHF. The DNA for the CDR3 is TGTGCCAGCAGCTCCCCAAGGGGCAATCAGCCCCAGCATTTT.

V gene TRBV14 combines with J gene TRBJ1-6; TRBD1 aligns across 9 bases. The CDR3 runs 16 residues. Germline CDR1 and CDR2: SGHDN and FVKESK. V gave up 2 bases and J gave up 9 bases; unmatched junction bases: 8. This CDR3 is CASSQRTGERGSPLHF. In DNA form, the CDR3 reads TGTGCCAGCAGCCAACGGACAGGGGAAAGGGGTTCACCCCTCCACTTT.

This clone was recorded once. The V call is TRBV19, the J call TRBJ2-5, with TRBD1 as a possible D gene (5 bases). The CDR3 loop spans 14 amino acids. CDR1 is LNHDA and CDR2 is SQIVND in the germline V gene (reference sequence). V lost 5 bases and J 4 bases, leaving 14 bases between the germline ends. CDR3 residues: CASSDRGRVETQYF. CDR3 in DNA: TGTGCCAGTAGTGACCGAGGCAGGGTAGAGACCCAGTACTTC.

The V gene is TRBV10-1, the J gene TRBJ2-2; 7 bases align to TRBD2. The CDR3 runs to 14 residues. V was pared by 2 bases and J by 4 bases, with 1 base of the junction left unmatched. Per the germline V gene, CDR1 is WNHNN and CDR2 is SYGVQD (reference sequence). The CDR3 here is CASSEGGGTGELFF. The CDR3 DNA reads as TGCGCCAGCAGTGAGGGGGGGGGCACCGGGGAGCTGTTTTTT.

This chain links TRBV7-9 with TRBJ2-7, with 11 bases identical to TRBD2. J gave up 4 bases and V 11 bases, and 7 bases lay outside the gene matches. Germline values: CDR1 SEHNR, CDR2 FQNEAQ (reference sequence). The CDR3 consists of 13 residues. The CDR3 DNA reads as TGTGCCGGCGGACTAGCGGGCGGATACGAGCAGTACTTC. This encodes CAGGLAGGYEQYF.

This CDR3 reads CASSVHRARSQETQYF. CDR3 DNA sequence: TGTGCCAGCAGTGTGCACAGGGCCCGATCCCAAGAGACCCAGTACTTC. This chain joins TRBV6-1 and TRBJ2-5; D might be TRBD1 (6 bases). V dropped 4 bases and J dropped 1 base, with 16 bases sitting between them. Germline V lookup: CDR1 MNHNS, CDR2 SASEGT. This CDR3 is 16 amino acids long.

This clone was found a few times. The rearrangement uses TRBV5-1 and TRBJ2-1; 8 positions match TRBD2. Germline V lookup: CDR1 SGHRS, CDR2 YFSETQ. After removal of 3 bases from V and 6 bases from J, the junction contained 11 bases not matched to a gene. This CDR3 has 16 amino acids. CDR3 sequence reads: CASSSLIAGGANEQFF. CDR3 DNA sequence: TGCGCCAGCAGCTCACTTATAGCCGGGGGGGCCAATGAGCAGTTCTTC.

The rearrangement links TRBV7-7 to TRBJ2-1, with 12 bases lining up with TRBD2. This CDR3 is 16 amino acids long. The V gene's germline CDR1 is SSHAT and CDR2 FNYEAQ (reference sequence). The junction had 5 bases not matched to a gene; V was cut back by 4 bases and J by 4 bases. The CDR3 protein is CASSSQLAGGYNEQFF. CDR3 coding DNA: TGTGCCAGCAGCTCGCAACTAGCGGGGGGATACAATGAGCAGTTCTTC.

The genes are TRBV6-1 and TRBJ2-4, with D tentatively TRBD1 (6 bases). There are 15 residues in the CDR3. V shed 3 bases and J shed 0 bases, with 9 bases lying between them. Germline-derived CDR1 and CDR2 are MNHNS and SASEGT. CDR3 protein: CASSDRGLAKNIQYF. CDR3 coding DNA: TGTGCCAGCAGTGACAGGGGATTAGCCAAAAACATTCAGTACTTC.

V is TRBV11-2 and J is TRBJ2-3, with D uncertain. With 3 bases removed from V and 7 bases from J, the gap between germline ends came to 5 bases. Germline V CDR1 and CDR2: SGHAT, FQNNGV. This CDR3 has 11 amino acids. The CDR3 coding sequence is TGTGCCAGCAGCTTTGGGAATACGCAGTATTTT. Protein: CASSFGNTQYF. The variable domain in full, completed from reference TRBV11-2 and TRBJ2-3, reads EAGVAQSPRYKIIEKRQSVAFWCNPISGHATLYWYQQILGQGPKLLIQFQNNGVVDDSQLPKDRFSAERLKGVDSTLKIQPAKLEDSAVYLCASSFGNTQYFGPGTRLTVL.

CDR3 sequence reads: CSVGDRTEAFF. The CDR3 nucleotides are TGCAGCGTTGGGGACAGGACTGAAGCTTTCTTT. The chain employs TRBV29-1 and TRBJ1-1, with 8 bases that match TRBD1. This CDR3 spans 11 amino acids. CDR1 SQVTM and CDR2 ANQGSEA come from the germline V gene. The junction had 0 bases not matched to a gene; V was cut back by 4 bases and J by 5 bases.

The CDR3 coding sequence is TGTGCCAGCAGTTTGTCACAGGGGTGGACAGGCCGTCGTCAGCCCCAGCATTTT. As protein: CASSLSQGWTGRRQPQHF. V and J are TRBV28 and TRBJ1-5; 7 nucleotides agree with TRBD1. Germline trimming cut 3 bases from V and 6 bases from J; bases unmatched to any gene: 17. The germline V gene has CDR1 MDHEN and CDR2 SYDVKM. The CDR3 has 18 residues.

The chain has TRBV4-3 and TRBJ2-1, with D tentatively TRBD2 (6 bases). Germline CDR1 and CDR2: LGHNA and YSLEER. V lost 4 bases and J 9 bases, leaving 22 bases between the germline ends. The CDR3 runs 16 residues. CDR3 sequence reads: CASSPPGGRQIGEQFF. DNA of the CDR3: TGCGCCAGCAGCCCACCAGGAGGGAGGCAGATTGGTGAGCAGTTCTTC.

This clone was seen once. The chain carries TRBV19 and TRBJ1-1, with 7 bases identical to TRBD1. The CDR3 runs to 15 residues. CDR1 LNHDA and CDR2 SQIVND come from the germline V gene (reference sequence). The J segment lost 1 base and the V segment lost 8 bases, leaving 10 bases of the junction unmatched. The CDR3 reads CASQMLGDRNTEAFF. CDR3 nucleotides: TGTGCCAGTCAGATGTTGGGGGACAGGAACACTGAAGCTTTCTTT.

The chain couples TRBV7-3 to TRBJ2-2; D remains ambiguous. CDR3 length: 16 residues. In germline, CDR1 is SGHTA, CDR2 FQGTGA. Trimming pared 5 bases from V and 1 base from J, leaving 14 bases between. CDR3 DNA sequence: TGTGCCAGCAGCCTTAACCTCTTAGGGAACACCGGGGAGCTGTTTTTT. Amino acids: CASSLNLLGNTGELFF.

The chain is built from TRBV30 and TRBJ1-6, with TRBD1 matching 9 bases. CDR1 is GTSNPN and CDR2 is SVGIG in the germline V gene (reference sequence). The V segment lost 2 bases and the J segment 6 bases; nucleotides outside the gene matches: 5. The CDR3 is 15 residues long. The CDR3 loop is CAWSPGQGINSPLHF. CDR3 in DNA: TGTGCCTGGAGTCCCGGACAGGGGATTAATTCACCCCTCCACTTT.

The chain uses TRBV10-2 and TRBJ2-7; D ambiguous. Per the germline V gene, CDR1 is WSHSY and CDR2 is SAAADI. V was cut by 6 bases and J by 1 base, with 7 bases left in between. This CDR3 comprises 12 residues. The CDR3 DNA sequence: TGCGCCAGCAGAAGTGAGTCCTACGAGCAGTACTTC. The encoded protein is CASRSESYEQYF.

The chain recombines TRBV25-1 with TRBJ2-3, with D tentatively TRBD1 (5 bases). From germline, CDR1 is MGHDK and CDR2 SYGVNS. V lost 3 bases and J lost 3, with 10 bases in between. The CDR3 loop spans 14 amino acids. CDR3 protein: CASSEGSGTDTQYF. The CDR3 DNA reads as TGTGCCAGCAGTGAGGGGTCAGGGACAGATACGCAGTATTTT.